These 6 T cell receptor beta chains were sequenced from one sample in a study of regulatory T cells in long-lasting Graves disease. Building of the TCR beta libraries involved iRepertoire HTBI primers and Arm-PCR of CDR3 regions. One entry per CDR3 protein results from TCRdb running MiXCR on the multiplex PCR reads. The table records approximately 470,000 distinct CDR3 sequences, less than 25% of them present only once. Sample time point: persistent/refractory GD, antithyroid drugs over 5 years with positive TRAb. TCR sequences were obtained from RNA taken from PBMCs. Here the sequenced sample was peripheral blood mononuclear cells (PBMCs), taken when the disease was refractory, from a patient treated with antithyroid drugs. The receptors stem from a female donor with Graves disease.

There are many counts of this clonotype. The chain recombines TRBV28 with TRBJ2-7; either TRBD1 or TRBD2 may fit D (5 bases each). Between the trimmed V and J ends, which lost 5 bases and 1 base, there was a span of 18 bases. CDR3 length: 16 residues. Germline V gives CDR1 MDHEN, CDR2 SYDVKM. The CDR3 region has the DNA TGTGCCAGCAGTCCCCCAGAATTAGGGACGTCCTACGAGCAGTACTTC. Amino acid sequence: CASSPPELGTSYEQYF.

This clonotype was observed many times. At one of its ends the junction is not consistent with the germline gene, which may arise from a read error. The chain employs TRBV7-9 and TRBJ2-5; D is possibly TRBD1 (5 bases). Germline assignment: CDR1 SEHNR and CDR2 FQNEAQ (reference sequence). The CDR3 covers 15 residues. CDR3 DNA sequence: TGTGCCAGCAGCTTAGTGGCAGACAGACAAGATACCCAGTACTTC. This translates into CASSLVADRQDTQYF.

This clonotype was recorded a few times. The rearrangement joins TRBV19 to TRBJ1-1; the D gene is possibly TRBD1 (5 bases). CDR3 length: 14 amino acids. Trimming removed 5 bases at V and 2 bases at J, with 12 bases between. Germline V gene lookup returns CDR1 LNHDA and CDR2 SQIVND (reference sequence). The CDR3 here is CASSSGRPNTEAFF. The CDR3, as DNA: TGTGCCAGTAGTTCGGGACGGCCCAACACTGAAGCTTTCTTT.

This rearrangement joins TRBV29-1 to TRBJ2-5; D unclear. V gave up 6 bases and J gave up 10 bases, with 15 bases separating them. Per the germline V gene, CDR1 is SQVTM and CDR2 is ANQGSEA. This CDR3 contains 11 residues. CDR3 region: CSVLPPPYQYF. CDR3 nucleotides: TGCAGCGTCCTGCCCCCCCCGTACCAGTACTTC.

The V gene is TRBV19, the J gene TRBJ2-2; 10 positions match TRBD1. Germline CDR1 is LNHDA and CDR2 is SQIVND (reference sequence). After removal of 3 bases from V and 0 bases from J, the junction contained 1 base not matched to a gene. The CDR3 spans 16 residues. The CDR3 bases are TGTGCCAGTAGTATCGGGACAGGGGCGAACACCGGGGAGCTGTTTTTT. Protein: CASSIGTGANTGELFF.

V usage is TRBV7-2 and J usage is TRBJ2-1; D gene ambiguous. Trimming stripped 5 bases from V and 5 bases from J, with 13 bases between. Germline assignment: CDR1 SGHTA and CDR2 FQGNSA. The CDR3 is made up of 14 amino acids. The CDR3 region is CASSVMGRNNEQFF. For the CDR3, the DNA is TGTGCCAGCAGCGTGATGGGCCGAAACAATGAGCAGTTCTTC.